This entry describes one T cell receptor (beta chain). The data originate from a study of T cell changes during pregnancy in multiple sclerosis. Sequencing was performed with immunoSEQ multiplex PCR; in TCRdb, only in-frame clones are kept and a portion is missing. Of tens of thousands of clones in the sample, nearly 95% were seen once. The sample consisted of CD4+ T cells from peripheral blood mononuclear cells, taken after pregnancy. The receptor comes from a female donor in good health, enrolled as a control in a pregnancy study.

CDR3 loop: CASSRTGWQYF. The CDR3 DNA reads TGTGCCAGCAGTCGGACAGGGTGGCAGTACTTC. V gene TRBV28 combines with J gene TRBJ2-7; 8 nucleotides agree with TRBD1. J was trimmed by 9 bases and V by 5 bases; bases with no gene match: 3. The CDR3 is made up of 11 amino acids. Germline lookup yields CDR1 MDHEN and CDR2 SYDVKM. Supplemented by reference TRBV28 and TRBJ2-7, the full variable domain reads DVKVTQSSRYLVKRTGEKVFLECVQDMDHENMFWYRQDPGLGLRLIYFSYDVKMKEKGDIPEGYSVSREKKERFSLILESASTNQTSMYLCASSRTGWQYFGPGTRLTVT.